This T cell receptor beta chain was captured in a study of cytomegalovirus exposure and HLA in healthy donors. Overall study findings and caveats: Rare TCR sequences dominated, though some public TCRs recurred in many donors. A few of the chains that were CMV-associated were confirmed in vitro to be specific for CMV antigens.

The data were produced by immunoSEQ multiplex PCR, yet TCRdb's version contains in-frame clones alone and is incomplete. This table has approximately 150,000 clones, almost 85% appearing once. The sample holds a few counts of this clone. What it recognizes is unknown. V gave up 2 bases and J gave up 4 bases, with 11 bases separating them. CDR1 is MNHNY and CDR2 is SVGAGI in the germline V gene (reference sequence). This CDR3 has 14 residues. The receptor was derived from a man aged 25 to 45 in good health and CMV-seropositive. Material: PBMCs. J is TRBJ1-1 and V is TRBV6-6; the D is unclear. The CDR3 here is CASSYAGEGTEAFF. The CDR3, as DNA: TGTGCCAGCAGTTACGCAGGAGAGGGCACTGAAGCTTTCTTT.